A single sample gave rise to the 16 T cell receptor beta chains below, sequenced in a study of T cells in Graves' hyperthyroidism and ophthalmopathy. RNA transcripts gave rise to amplified TCR beta CDR3 regions. HTBI primers were employed in a first-round RT-PCR of the TCR CDR3. TCRdb independently ran MiXCR on the multiplex PCR reads; one entry per CDR3 protein. The sample yields about 400,000 distinct CDR3 sequences, 14% to 15% seen once. Sequencing was carried out using blood. These TCRs come from a woman aged 25 to 45 with Graves' hyperthyroidism.

The table lists this clonotype with a few counts. The chain is built from TRBV7-8 and TRBJ1-1; 7 nucleotides agree with TRBD1. With 5 bases clipped from V and 1 base from J, the junction kept 10 bases outside the gene matches. Germline-derived CDR1 and CDR2 are SGHVS and FQNEAQ. The CDR3 is made up of 16 amino acids. CDR3 region: CASSPGGGGSNTEAFF. The CDR3 region has the DNA TGTGCCAGCAGCCCAGGTGGAGGGGGCTCGAACACTGAAGCTTTCTTT.

The gene calls are TRBV9 and TRBJ2-7, with TRBD2 matching 8 bases. Trimming cost V 4 bases and J 2 bases; bases outside gene matches: 8. Germline lookup yields CDR1 SGDLS and CDR2 YYNGEE. The CDR3 runs to 15 residues. The CDR3 loop reads CASSPAGGFAYEQYF. CDR3 DNA: TGTGCCAGCAGCCCCGCGGGGGGATTCGCCTACGAGCAGTACTTC.

In its sample, this clonotype was seen many times. The V call is TRBV7-9, the J call TRBJ2-3; 9 bases match TRBD2. The germline CDR1 and CDR2 sequences are SEHNR and FQNEAQ (reference sequence). The CDR3 contains 15 residues. After removal of 6 bases from V and 2 bases from J, the junction contained 6 bases not matched to a gene. The CDR3 DNA is TGTGCCAGCAGTACCGGGACTAGCTTCACAGATACGCAGTATTTT. This translates into CASSTGTSFTDTQYF.

The genes are TRBV27 and TRBJ2-1, with TRBD2 as a possible D gene (7 bases). This CDR3 contains 14 residues. Germline assignment: CDR1 MNHEY and CDR2 SMNVEV (reference sequence). V was pared by 3 bases and J by 7 bases, with 13 bases between. CDR3 DNA: TGTGCCAGCAGTTTGTGGGAGGGGGGAAATGAGCAGTTCTTC. This codes for CASSLWEGGNEQFF.

On this clonotype itself: A much larger clone differs by one base, so this may be a read error. The DNA of the CDR3 is TGTGTCTGGAGCGCGACAGCGGGTTCACCCCTCCACTTT. Translation: CVWSATAGSPLHF. This sequence joins TRBV30 and TRBJ1-6; TRBD1 is a possible D gene (5 bases). The CDR3 sequence is 13 residues long. Looked up from germline, CDR1 is GTSNPN and CDR2 is SVGIG (reference sequence).

This clonotype came up many times. The chain combines TRBV11-3 with TRBJ2-2; D is undetermined. The CDR3 totals 16 residues. Germline V lookup: CDR1 SGHNT, CDR2 YENEEA. V was trimmed by 6 bases and J by 0 bases, leaving 14 bases between them. CDR3 sequence reads: CASSLERNANTGELFF. The CDR3 DNA sequence: TGTGCCAGCAGTCTAGAAAGAAACGCGAACACCGGGGAGCTGTTTTTT.

This clonotype came up many times. This chain joins TRBV15 and TRBJ1-2, with 8 bases identical to TRBD1. After removal of 0 bases from V and 7 bases from J, the junction contained 7 bases not matched to a gene. Per germline, CDR1 LNHNV and CDR2 YYDKDF (reference sequence). This CDR3 is 15 amino acids long. CDR3 sequence: CATSRDWAGQGGYTF. Written as DNA, the CDR3 is TGTGCCACCAGCAGAGATTGGGCAGGACAGGGTGGCTACACCTTC. Full variable domain (rest looked up from reference TRBV15 and TRBJ1-2): DAMVIQNPRYQVTQFGKPVTLSCSQTLNHNVMYWYQQKSSQAPKLLFHYYDKDFNNEADTPDNFQSRRPNTSFCFLDIRSPGLGDTAMYLCATSRDWAGQGGYTFGSGTRLTVV.

This clonotype was found many times. The gene calls are TRBV27 and TRBJ2-1, with TRBD2 matching 13 bases. Germline assignment: CDR1 MNHEY and CDR2 SMNVEV (reference sequence). V shed 3 bases and J 8 bases; nucleotides not matched to a gene: 4. The CDR3 contains 15 residues. Here the CDR3 DNA reads TGTGCCAGCAGTTTTGGACTAGCGGGAGTGGATGAGCAGTTCTTC. It encodes CASSFGLAGVDEQFF.

This clonotype was detected only a few times. An end of the junction does not agree with germline; a read error may underlie this. This rearrangement joins TRBV5-6 to TRBJ2-2; tentatively, D is TRBD2 (7 bases). Per germline, CDR1 SGHDT and CDR2 YYEEEE. This CDR3 has 16 residues. DNA for the CDR3: TGTGTCAGCAGCTACGGGGGAGGGGGTGGCACCGGGGAGCTGTTTTTT. Its translation: CVSSYGGGGGTGELFF.

This clonotype was seen a few times. This rearrangement joins TRBV12-3 or TRBV12-4 to TRBJ2-7; 8 positions agree with TRBD2. The CDR3 consists of 15 residues. V trimming: 5 bases; J trimming: 9 bases; junction bases outside the gene matches: 15. The CDR3 loop is CASSPRTSSGRRQYF. In DNA, the CDR3 is TGTGCCAGCAGTCCTCGGACTAGCTCAGGGCGGCGGCAGTACTTC.

This clonotype was observed a few times. V and J are TRBV19 and TRBJ1-1; D remains ambiguous. V was shortened by 6 bases and J by 0 bases, with 11 bases between the two germline ends. The CDR3 is made up of 14 amino acids. Germline CDR1 is LNHDA and CDR2 is SQIVND (reference sequence). DNA for the CDR3: TGTGCCAGTAGACCGAAAAATATGAACACTGAAGCTTTCTTT. Its translation is CASRPKNMNTEAFF.

The sample holds a few counts of this clonotype. The chain carries TRBV4-2 and TRBJ2-7; TRBD1 or TRBD2 may be the D gene (5 bases each). CDR1 LGHNA and CDR2 YNFKEQ come from the germline V gene. The CDR3 is made up of 16 amino acids. The V end was cut by 0 bases, the J end by 2 bases, with 14 bases between. The CDR3 loop reads CASSQDEGTPAYEQYF. For the CDR3, the DNA is TGTGCCAGCAGCCAAGATGAGGGGACCCCAGCCTACGAGCAGTACTTC.

This clonotype came up a few times. This chain joins TRBV27 and TRBJ2-3, with D unclear. Trimming took off 0 bases at V and 4 bases at J, with 11 bases between the two ends. The CDR3 has 15 amino acids. The germline gives CDR1 MNHEY, CDR2 SMNVEV (reference sequence). The chain's CDR3 is CASSLSPTEADTQYF. CDR3 DNA: TGTGCCAGCAGTTTATCCCCGACCGAGGCAGATACGCAGTATTTT.

This clonotype was seen many times. J is TRBJ2-7 and V is TRBV2; tentatively, D is TRBD2 (6 bases). V lost 8 bases, J lost 0 bases, and 20 bases lay in between. The CDR3 is 16 residues long. Germline CDR1 is SNHLY and CDR2 is FYNNEI. For the CDR3, the DNA is TGTGCCAGCTTTCGAGCCAGGGACGGGGGCTCCTACGAGCAGTACTTC. This codes for CASFRARDGGSYEQYF.

This clonotype has a count of ten or more. V and J are TRBV6-1 and TRBJ2-7; possibly TRBD1 for D (5 bases). Germline V gives CDR1 MNHNS, CDR2 SASEGT. V was cut by 5 bases and J by 4 bases, with 9 bases left in between. The CDR3 length is 12 residues. The CDR3, as DNA: TGTGCCAGCAGTCAGGGTCGGTACGAGCAGTACTTC. Its translation is CASSQGRYEQYF.

This clonotype has at least ten counts. This CDR3 reads CASSPKPTDTQYF. In DNA, the CDR3 is TGCGCCAGCAGCCCGAAACCCACAGATACGCAGTATTTT. This chain links TRBV5-1 with TRBJ2-3; D is uncertain. CDR1 SGHRS and CDR2 YFSETQ come from the germline V gene. V lost 4 bases and J 2 bases, leaving 8 bases between the germline ends. This CDR3 is 13 amino acids long.